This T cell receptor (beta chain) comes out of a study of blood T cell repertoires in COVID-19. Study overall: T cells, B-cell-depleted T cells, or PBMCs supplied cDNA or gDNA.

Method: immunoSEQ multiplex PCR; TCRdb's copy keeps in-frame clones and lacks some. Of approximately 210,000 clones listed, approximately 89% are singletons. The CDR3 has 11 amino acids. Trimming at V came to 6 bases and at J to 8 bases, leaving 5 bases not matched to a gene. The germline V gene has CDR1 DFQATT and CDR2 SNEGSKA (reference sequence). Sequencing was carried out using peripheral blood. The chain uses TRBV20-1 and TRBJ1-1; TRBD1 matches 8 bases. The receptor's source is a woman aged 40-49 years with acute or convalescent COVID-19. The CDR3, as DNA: TGCAGTGCACAACAGGGGGTCGAAGCTTTCTTT. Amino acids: CSAQQGVEAFF.